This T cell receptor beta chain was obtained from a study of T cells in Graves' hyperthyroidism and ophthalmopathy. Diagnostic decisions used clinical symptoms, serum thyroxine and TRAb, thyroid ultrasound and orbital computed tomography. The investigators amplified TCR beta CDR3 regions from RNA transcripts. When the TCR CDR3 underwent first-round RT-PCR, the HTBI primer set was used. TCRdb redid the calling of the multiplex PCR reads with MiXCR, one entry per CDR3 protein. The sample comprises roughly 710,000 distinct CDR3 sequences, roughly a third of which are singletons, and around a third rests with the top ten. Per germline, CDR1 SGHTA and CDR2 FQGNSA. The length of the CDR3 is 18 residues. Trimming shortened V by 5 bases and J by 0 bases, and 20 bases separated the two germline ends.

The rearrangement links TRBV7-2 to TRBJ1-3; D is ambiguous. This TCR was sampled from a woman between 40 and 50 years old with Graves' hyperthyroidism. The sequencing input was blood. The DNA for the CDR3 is TGTGCCAGCAGCCTGACTCCGGGGTCCTCCGGCTCTGGAAACACCATATATTTT. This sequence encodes CASSLTPGSSGSGNTIYF.